A selection of T cell receptor beta chains follows, all from one sample in a study of identical twins. Each CDR3 protein gets one entry after TCRdb re-called the 5' RACE reads with MiXCR. The repertoire includes approximately 700,000 distinct CDR3 sequences, approximately 18% of them detected once, and around 13% sits in the top ten. This sample also belongs to another study, concerning T cells expressing NK-cell markers.

Sequencing was carried out using PBMCs. These TCRs come from a woman between 18 and 30 years old in good health. Each CDR3 is given with its conserved first and last residue.

J gene,CDR3 length,V gene,CDR3 protein
TRBJ2-1,14,TRBV10-3,CAISESAGLVEQFF
TRBJ2-2,16,TRBV7-2,CASSSRWAIATGELFF
TRBJ2-5,15,TRBV7-9,CASRWTSGSSETQYF
TRBJ2-3,15,TRBV20-1,CSFPTSGRRTDTQYF
TRBJ2-2,14,TRBV19,CASAGQGRTGELFF
TRBJ2-7,15,TRBV20-1,CSARDGGLAGVEQYF
TRBJ2-5,10,TRBV20-1,CSCREGTQYF
TRBJ2-3,11,TRBV10-3,CASQRADTQYF
TRBJ1-1,15,TRBV12-3/TRBV12-4,CASSPTGGLRTEAFF
TRBJ2-1,16,TRBV7-2,CASSLWDYRRYNEQFF
TRBJ2-7,14,TRBV20-1,CSASPGGRAYEQYF
TRBJ2-2,16,TRBV24-1,CATSRAGGSNTGELFF
TRBJ1-1,17,TRBV7-9,CASITIGTGYSNTEAFF
TRBJ2-1,13,TRBV11-2,CASSPRTHNEQFF
TRBJ2-5,14,TRBV9,CASSVGTGLETQYF
TRBJ2-1,13,TRBV7-8,CASSTRFGLAGFF
TRBJ1-2,15,TRBV29-1,CSVTGQGLFFYGYTF
TRBJ1-3,14,TRBV7-6,CASSLPSSGNTIYF
TRBJ2-2,23,TRBV4-2,CASSPGGTSGREISHYYTGELFF
TRBJ2-7,16,TRBV27,CASSPRDIDLLYEQYF
TRBJ2-7,14,TRBV20-1,CSASSSGGLGEQYF
TRBJ1-6,16,TRBV4-3,CASSQEGSRVNSPLHF
TRBJ2-3,18,TRBV11-1,CASSDRYGGDSSTDTQYF
TRBJ2-5,13,TRBV20-1,CSANSGGAQTQYF
TRBJ1-1,17,TRBV28,CASSGSVSPLGYTEAFF
TRBJ2-2,15,TRBV5-5,CASRKQGAYTGELFF
TRBJ2-5,16,TRBV3-1,CASSQPGTSGGETQYF
TRBJ1-5,14,TRBV10-3,CAISESAGNQPQHF
TRBJ2-1,15,TRBV7-2,CASSLGGGTPNEQFF
TRBJ1-6,16,TRBV10-2,CASSESTSSYNSPLHF
TRBJ2-7,14,TRBV15,CATSRRTGSYEQYF